This passage covers 9 T cell receptor beta chains from one sample sequenced in a study of blood T cells in healthy people across ages. A J-beta primer mix and a sample-barcoded 5' primer were used in a second PCR of roughly 6 to 11 cycles. MiXCR was run by TCRdb on the 5' RACE reads, yielding one entry per CDR3 protein. The data hold 2 million or so distinct CDR3 sequences, with 49% observed a single time. Source material: blood. These receptors came from a woman in her forties in good health.

The V call is TRBV10-3, the J call TRBJ2-5; D not certain. The CDR3 is 14 residues long. Germline CDR1 and CDR2: ENHRY and SYGVKD. Trimming removed 2 bases from V and 0 bases from J, with 7 bases in between. The DNA of the CDR3 is TGTGCCATCAGTGAGGGGATTGACCAAGAGACCCAGTACTTC. This translates into CAISEGIDQETQYF.

The J gene is TRBJ2-3, the V gene TRBV5-1; 9 bases line up with TRBD2. The CDR3 is 15 residues long. CDR1 and CDR2 from the germline V gene are SGHRS and YFSETQ. Unmatched junction bases numbered 4, after V lost 1 base and J lost 4 bases. Here the CDR3 reads CASSLPRGGADTQYF. Here the CDR3 DNA reads TGCGCCAGCAGCTTGCCGCGGGGGGGCGCAGATACGCAGTATTTT.

The genes are TRBV7-3 and TRBJ2-3; 8 bases match TRBD2. Germline-derived CDR1 and CDR2 are SGHTA and FQGTGA. Trimming removed 5 bases from V and 4 bases from J; junction bases left unmatched: 11. CDR3 size: 16 residues. CDR3 sequence: CASSLNTGLGADTQYF. Here the CDR3 DNA reads TGTGCCAGCAGCCTCAACACGGGACTAGGGGCAGATACGCAGTATTTT.

The chain uses TRBV24-1 and TRBJ2-1, with 10 bases identical to TRBD1. Germline V CDR1 and CDR2: KGHDR, SFDVKD. V dropped 3 bases and J dropped 9; count of bases not matched to a gene: 7. There are 15 residues in the CDR3. CDR3 amino acids: CATSDVGTGASEQFF. The DNA of the CDR3 is TGTGCCACCAGTGATGTCGGGACAGGGGCAAGTGAGCAGTTCTTC.

This chain uses TRBV11-2 with TRBJ2-3, with 7 bases lining up with TRBD2. The germline CDR1 and CDR2 sequences are SGHAT and FQNNGV. The V gene end was trimmed by 7 bases and the J gene end by 2 bases; junction bases not matched to a gene: 12. The CDR3 covers 16 residues. The DNA for the CDR3 is TGTGCCAGCACCCACCGGGGGGATCGGTCCACAGATACGCAGTATTTT. Encoded protein: CASTHRGDRSTDTQYF.

V usage is TRBV6-2 or TRBV6-3 and J usage is TRBJ2-1, with 8 bases lining up with TRBD2. V shed 8 bases and J 0 bases; nucleotides not matched to a gene: 9. The germline V gene has CDR1 MNHEY and CDR2 SVGEGT. The CDR3 loop spans 16 amino acids. The CDR3 DNA follows: TGTGCCAGCGTCACACGGGGGGGGAGCTCCTACAATGAGCAGTTCTTC. Protein sequence: CASVTRGGSSYNEQFF.

This clonotype was recorded many times. The chain has TRBV5-1 and TRBJ1-2, with no clear D. In germline, CDR1 is SGHRS, CDR2 YFSETQ. Trimming took off 0 bases at V and 2 bases at J, with 5 bases between the two ends. The CDR3 is 13 amino acids. CDR3 nucleotide sequence: TGCGCCAGCAGCTTGGTAGAAAACTATGGCTACACCTTC. This encodes CASSLVENYGYTF.

This clonotype came up a few times. One end of the junction is discordant with germline, which a read error may explain. V and J are TRBV6-1 and TRBJ2-3; 13 positions match TRBD2. This CDR3 spans 15 amino acids. Germline CDR1 is MNHNS and CDR2 is SASEGT. The CDR3 coding sequence is TGTACCAGCAGCCCACTAGCGGGGGGGGTAGATACGCAGTATTTT. Translating it yields CTSSPLAGGVDTQYF.

The chain recombines TRBV2 with TRBJ1-1; D ambiguous. The length of the CDR3 is 12 residues. From germline, CDR1 is SNHLY and CDR2 FYNNEI. Trimming removed 10 bases from V and 4 bases from J, with 13 bases in between. CDR3 sequence (DNA): TGTGCCACCAAGGGAGGGAGCACTGAAGCTTTCTTT. This codes for CATKGGSTEAFF. The whole variable domain, remainder taken from reference TRBV2 and TRBJ1-1, is EPEVTQTPSHQVTQMGQEVILRCVPISNHLYFYWYRQILGQKVEFLVSFYNNEISEKSEIFDDQFSVERPDGSNFTLKIRSTKLEDSAMYFCATKGGSTEAFFGQGTRLTVV.